This entry lists 6 T cell receptor beta chains sequenced from one sample in a study of post-analysis software for immune sequencing data. Unique molecular identifiers were carried by the TCR beta cDNA libraries. MiXCR, applied by TCRdb to the PCR reads, yields one record per CDR3 protein. Among hundreds of thousands of distinct CDR3 sequences listed, about 32% were seen once. What these receptors recognize is not known. Study results and limitations: Four or five TRBV segments were significantly more frequent in patients than in controls. TRBV5-6, TRBV5-1 and TRBV20-1 were among these segments.

The specimen sequenced was blood. The receptor set was obtained from a girl between 5 and 17 years old with multiple sclerosis.

A few counts support this clonotype. V is TRBV20-1 and J is TRBJ2-7; TRBD2 aligns across 9 bases. Germline CDR1 reads DFQATT; CDR2 reads SNEGSKA (reference sequence). After removal of 6 bases from V and 0 bases from J, the junction contained 3 bases not matched to a gene. The CDR3 loop spans 13 amino acids. This CDR3 is CSARTSVSYEQYF. CDR3 in DNA: TGCAGTGCGAGGACTAGCGTCTCCTACGAGCAGTACTTC.

This clonotype was detected only a few times. The V call is TRBV7-9, the J call TRBJ2-1; D is unclear. Trimming pared 1 base from V and 0 bases from J, leaving 19 bases between. Germline V lookup: CDR1 SEHNR, CDR2 FQNEAQ (reference sequence). This CDR3 spans 19 amino acids. The CDR3 nucleotides are TGTGCCAGCAGCTTAGTGGGCAGGCGATTTACTTACTCCTACAATGAGCAGTTCTTC. Residues: CASSLVGRRFTYSYNEQFF.

This chain links TRBV27 with TRBJ2-1; 7 nucleotides align to TRBD2. There are 18 residues in the CDR3. V lost 2 bases, J lost 7 bases, and 17 bases stayed unmatched. CDR1 is MNHEY and CDR2 is SMNVEV in the germline V gene (reference sequence). The DNA for the CDR3 is TGTGCCAGCAGTTTAAAATGGGGCCCCGGCGTGGGGGGGAATGAGCAGTTCTTC. Translating gives CASSLKWGPGVGGNEQFF.

This clonotype occurred a few times. The chain has TRBV25-1 and TRBJ1-6, with TRBD1 as a possible D gene (6 bases). V lost 5 bases, J lost 7 bases, and 12 bases lay in between. The germline gives CDR1 MGHDK, CDR2 SYGVNS. This CDR3 has 14 amino acids. The CDR3, as DNA: TGTGCCAGCAGTATGACAGGAAGAAATTCACCCCTCCACTTT. It yields the protein CASSMTGRNSPLHF.

The genes are TRBV27 and TRBJ2-4, with unresolved D. V was trimmed by 5 bases and J by 1 base, leaving 15 bases between them. The germline CDR1 and CDR2 sequences are MNHEY and SMNVEV (reference sequence). The CDR3 runs 16 residues. CDR3 residues: CASSHGIGEAKNIQYF. The CDR3 DNA reads TGTGCCAGCAGTCACGGTATCGGCGAGGCCAAAAACATTCAGTACTTC.

The V and J genes are TRBV12-3 or TRBV12-4 and TRBJ1-2, with D hard to call. The CDR3 consists of 12 residues. The V gene lost 5 bases and the J gene lost 6 bases, with 10 bases spanning the gap. The CDR3 bases are TGTGCCAGCAGTCCTAAGCCGAATGGCTACACCTTC. Amino acid sequence: CASSPKPNGYTF.